These T cell receptor beta chains were read from a single sample in a study of CD8 T cells in ankylosing spondylitis. MiXCR was run by TCRdb on the 5' RACE reads, yielding one entry per CDR3 protein. The sample yields 220,000 or so distinct CDR3 sequences, about a sixth seen once. The sequenced sample consisted of blood, either unsorted or a sorted T cell fraction (not recorded which). The receptors shown here come from a male donor with ankylosing spondylitis. The CDR3 runs from the conserved cysteine through the conserved F or W. The order of the fields is clone size, CDR3 length, V gene, D gene, J gene, CDR3 protein, CDR3 DNA. The D gene is left open where the match is weak. Clone size is not always given. Where it is, it says once, few, many or a class for expanded clones.

clone_size: few
cdr3_length: 17
v_call: TRBV20-1
d_call: TRBD2
j_call: TRBJ2-3
cdr3_aa: CSASGAGGATSTDTQYF
cdr3_nt: TGCAGTGCTAGCGGGGCGGGGGGGGCTACTAGCACAGATACGCAGTATTTT

clone_size: few
cdr3_length: 15
v_call: TRBV7-9
d_call: TRBD1
j_call: TRBJ1-1
cdr3_aa: CASSAYTGGNTEAFF
cdr3_nt: TGTGCCAGCAGCGCCTACACAGGGGGTAACACTGAAGCTTTCTTT

clone_size: few
cdr3_length: 15
v_call: TRBV28
d_call: NA
j_call: TRBJ2-6
cdr3_aa: CASSLSVSGANVLTF
cdr3_nt: TGTGCCAGCAGTTTATCCGTCTCTGGGGCCAACGTCCTGACTTTC

clone_size: NA
cdr3_length: 15
v_call: TRBV5-1
d_call: TRBD1
j_call: TRBJ2-7
cdr3_aa: CASRLEDRAPYEQYF
cdr3_nt: TGCGCCAGCCGACTGGAGGACAGGGCCCCCTACGAGCAGTACTTC

clone_size: NA
cdr3_length: 13
v_call: TRBV4-1
d_call: NA
j_call: TRBJ2-7
cdr3_aa: CASRAAGSYEQYF
cdr3_nt: TGCGCCAGCAGAGCGGCCGGGTCCTACGAGCAGTACTTC

clone_size: few
cdr3_length: 14
v_call: TRBV6-1
d_call: NA
j_call: TRBJ2-1
cdr3_aa: CASIHRDSYNEQFF
cdr3_nt: TGTGCCAGCATACACCGCGACTCCTACAATGAGCAGTTCTTC

clone_size: few
cdr3_length: 19
v_call: TRBV20-1
d_call: TRBD2
j_call: TRBJ2-3
cdr3_aa: CSARDPPKREAPLTDTQYF
cdr3_nt: TGCAGTGCTAGAGATCCCCCCAAGCGGGAGGCCCCTCTCACAGATACGCAGTATTTT

clone_size: NA
cdr3_length: 15
v_call: TRBV12-3/TRBV12-4
d_call: NA
j_call: TRBJ2-7
cdr3_aa: CASGRRDSISYEQYF
cdr3_nt: TGTGCCAGCGGTAGACGGGACTCGATATCCTACGAGCAGTACTTC

clone_size: few
cdr3_length: 14
v_call: TRBV7-8
d_call: NA
j_call: TRBJ1-1
cdr3_aa: CASSEELGDTEAFF
cdr3_nt: TGTGCCAGCAGCGAGGAATTAGGGGACACTGAAGCTTTCTTT

clone_size: NA
cdr3_length: 13
v_call: TRBV5-6
d_call: NA
j_call: TRBJ2-2
cdr3_aa: CASSLLFAGELFF
cdr3_nt: TGTGCCAGCAGCCTCTTATTCGCCGGGGAGCTGTTTTTT

clone_size: NA
cdr3_length: 12
v_call: TRBV5-5
d_call: TRBD2
j_call: TRBJ2-1
cdr3_aa: CARSRGEGEQFF
cdr3_nt: TGTGCCAGGAGCCGTGGGGAGGGGGAGCAGTTCTTC

clone_size: few
cdr3_length: 16
v_call: TRBV29-1
d_call: TRBD2
j_call: TRBJ2-4
cdr3_aa: CSAPGGIRKAKNIQYF
cdr3_nt: TGCAGCGCCCCGGGGGGGATACGCAAAGCCAAAAACATTCAGTACTTC

clone_size: few
cdr3_length: 15
v_call: TRBV2
d_call: TRBD2
j_call: TRBJ2-1
cdr3_aa: CASSRLADTYNEQFF
cdr3_nt: TGTGCCAGCAGCCGACTAGCGGACACCTACAATGAGCAGTTCTTC

clone_size: NA
cdr3_length: 18
v_call: TRBV3-1
d_call: NA
j_call: TRBJ1-3
cdr3_aa: CASSQGPETVFSGNTIYF
cdr3_nt: TGTGCCAGCAGCCAAGGACCCGAGACAGTCTTCTCTGGAAACACCATATATTTT

clone_size: few
cdr3_length: 17
v_call: TRBV6-1
d_call: TRBD1
j_call: TRBJ2-7
cdr3_aa: CASSPSKTGGSSYEQYF
cdr3_nt: TGTGCCAGCAGTCCCTCAAAAACAGGGGGCTCATCGTACGAGCAGTACTTC

clone_size: NA
cdr3_length: 12
v_call: TRBV27
d_call: TRBD1
j_call: TRBJ1-1
cdr3_aa: CASKQGGTEAFF
cdr3_nt: TGTGCCAGCAAACAGGGGGGCACTGAAGCTTTCTTT

clone_size: few
cdr3_length: 15
v_call: TRBV6-1
d_call: NA
j_call: TRBJ2-7
cdr3_aa: CASSEEQGLFREQYF
cdr3_nt: TGTGCCAGCAGTGAAGAGCAGGGGTTGTTTCGGGAGCAGTACTTC

clone_size: NA
cdr3_length: 17
v_call: TRBV10-2
d_call: NA
j_call: TRBJ1-5
cdr3_aa: CASSVGSPGGGNQPQHF
cdr3_nt: TGCGCCAGCAGTGTGGGTTCACCCGGCGGGGGCAATCAGCCCCAGCATTTT

clone_size: NA
cdr3_length: 17
v_call: TRBV27
d_call: NA
j_call: TRBJ1-6
cdr3_aa: CASSSLLLTGKNSPLHF
cdr3_nt: TGTGCCAGCAGTTCCCTACTCCTGACAGGAAAGAATTCACCCCTCCACTTT

clone_size: NA
cdr3_length: 16
v_call: TRBV29-1
d_call: NA
j_call: TRBJ2-6
cdr3_aa: CSVEIDRTSGANVLTF
cdr3_nt: TGCAGCGTTGAAATCGACAGAACCTCTGGGGCCAACGTCCTGACTTTC

clone_size: few
cdr3_length: 12
v_call: TRBV20-1
d_call: NA
j_call: TRBJ2-7
cdr3_aa: CSARWRGYEQYF
cdr3_nt: TGCAGTGCTAGATGGAGGGGCTACGAGCAGTACTTC

clone_size: many
cdr3_length: 14
v_call: TRBV29-1
d_call: NA
j_call: TRBJ2-3
cdr3_aa: CSVDSGPGTDTQYF
cdr3_nt: TGCAGCGTTGATTCGGGACCTGGCACAGATACGCAGTATTTT

clone_size: NA
cdr3_length: 15
v_call: TRBV4-3
d_call: NA
j_call: TRBJ2-1
cdr3_aa: CASSQGSGFYNEQFF
cdr3_nt: TGCGCCAGCAGCCAAGGGAGCGGGTTCTACAATGAGCAGTTCTTC

clone_size: NA
cdr3_length: 14
v_call: TRBV4-2
d_call: TRBD1
j_call: TRBJ2-7
cdr3_aa: CASSQTGASYEQYF
cdr3_nt: TGTGCCAGCAGCCAGACAGGGGCTTCCTACGAGCAGTACTTC

clone_size: few
cdr3_length: 14
v_call: TRBV9
d_call: NA
j_call: TRBJ2-5
cdr3_aa: CASSVAAEGETQYF
cdr3_nt: TGTGCCAGCAGCGTAGCTGCGGAGGGGGAGACCCAGTACTTC

clone_size: many
cdr3_length: 14
v_call: TRBV19
d_call: NA
j_call: TRBJ2-2
cdr3_aa: CASSIGTGGTELFF
cdr3_nt: TGTGCCAGTAGTATAGGGACCGGCGGCACGGAGCTGTTTTTT

clone_size: NA
cdr3_length: 14
v_call: TRBV27
d_call: TRBD2
j_call: TRBJ2-7
cdr3_aa: CASSWGGTTYEQYF
cdr3_nt: TGTGCCAGCAGCTGGGGGGGGACTACCTACGAGCAGTACTTC

clone_size: NA
cdr3_length: 13
v_call: TRBV7-2
d_call: NA
j_call: TRBJ2-7
cdr3_aa: CASSLALYYEQYF
cdr3_nt: TGTGCCAGCAGCTTAGCTTTATACTACGAGCAGTACTTC

clone_size: NA
cdr3_length: 16
v_call: TRBV7-8
d_call: NA
j_call: TRBJ2-7
cdr3_aa: CASSLRGVGRVYEQYF
cdr3_nt: TGTGCCAGCAGCTTAAGAGGCGTAGGCAGGGTGTACGAGCAGTACTTC

clone_size: few
cdr3_length: 16
v_call: TRBV7-9
d_call: TRBD2
j_call: TRBJ2-1
cdr3_aa: CASSAGTSGQKNEQFF
cdr3_nt: TGTGCCAGCAGCGCCGGGACTAGCGGGCAGAAGAATGAGCAGTTCTTC

clone_size: many
cdr3_length: 14
v_call: TRBV29-1
d_call: NA
j_call: TRBJ1-3
cdr3_aa: CSARTSRGGNTIYF
cdr3_nt: TGCAGCGCCAGGACAAGTCGCGGAGGAAACACCATATATTTT

clone_size: NA
cdr3_length: 14
v_call: TRBV28
d_call: NA
j_call: TRBJ1-5
cdr3_aa: CASSQPGFNQPQHF
cdr3_nt: TGTGCCAGCAGTCAACCAGGCTTTAATCAGCCCCAGCATTTT

clone_size: NA
cdr3_length: 16
v_call: TRBV18
d_call: TRBD1
j_call: TRBJ2-2
cdr3_aa: CASSPPDRGITGELFF
cdr3_nt: TGTGCCAGCTCACCACCCGACAGGGGCATCACCGGGGAGCTGTTTTTT

clone_size: many
cdr3_length: 15
v_call: TRBV10-3
d_call: TRBD1
j_call: TRBJ2-5
cdr3_aa: CAISVDLQGPETQYF
cdr3_nt: TGTGCCATCAGTGTTGATTTACAGGGGCCCGAGACCCAGTACTTC

clone_size: NA
cdr3_length: 14
v_call: TRBV5-1
d_call: TRBD2
j_call: TRBJ2-1
cdr3_aa: CASSSGTRGNEQFF
cdr3_nt: TGCGCCAGCAGCTCCGGGACTAGGGGCAATGAGCAGTTCTTC

clone_size: few
cdr3_length: 15
v_call: TRBV10-3
d_call: NA
j_call: TRBJ1-5
cdr3_aa: CAISEAGAVDQPQHF
cdr3_nt: TGTGCCATCAGTGAGGCTGGGGCAGTAGATCAGCCCCAGCATTTT

clone_size: NA
cdr3_length: 14
v_call: TRBV7-2
d_call: TRBD1
j_call: TRBJ1-3
cdr3_aa: CASSPPRTGNTIYF
cdr3_nt: TGTGCCAGCAGCCCGCCCCGGACAGGGAACACCATATATTTT

clone_size: NA
cdr3_length: 17
v_call: TRBV3-1
d_call: TRBD1
j_call: TRBJ1-2
cdr3_aa: CASSPGDRESMFYGYTF
cdr3_nt: TGTGCCAGCAGCCCTGGGGACAGGGAGTCAATGTTCTATGGCTACACCTTC

clone_size: once
cdr3_length: 13
v_call: TRBV6-1
d_call: NA
j_call: TRBJ2-2
cdr3_aa: CASSPGRAGELFF
cdr3_nt: TGTGCCAGCAGCCCTGGACGGGCCGGGGAGCTGTTTTTT

clone_size: few
cdr3_length: 14
v_call: TRBV5-1
d_call: TRBD1
j_call: TRBJ1-2
cdr3_aa: CASSYLQGSHGYTF
cdr3_nt: TGCGCCAGCAGCTACCTACAGGGGTCGCATGGCTACACCTTC

clone_size: few
cdr3_length: 13
v_call: TRBV9
d_call: NA
j_call: TRBJ1-2
cdr3_aa: CASSTPLHYGYTF
cdr3_nt: TGTGCCAGCTCTACCCCCCTCCACTATGGCTACACCTTC

clone_size: few
cdr3_length: 17
v_call: TRBV28
d_call: NA
j_call: TRBJ2-3
cdr3_aa: CASSLLGWEVRKDTQYF
cdr3_nt: TGTGCCAGCAGTTTGCTTGGGTGGGAAGTACGGAAAGATACGCAGTATTTT

clone_size: NA
cdr3_length: 16
v_call: TRBV7-6
d_call: NA
j_call: TRBJ1-3
cdr3_aa: CASSPWDRYSGNTIYF
cdr3_nt: TGTGCCAGCAGCCCCTGGGACCGCTACTCTGGAAACACCATATATTTT

clone_size: few
cdr3_length: 15
v_call: TRBV28
d_call: TRBD2
j_call: TRBJ2-1
cdr3_aa: CASSLFLAGGNEQFF
cdr3_nt: TGTGCCAGCAGTTTATTTCTAGCGGGAGGCAATGAGCAGTTCTTC

clone_size: NA
cdr3_length: 16
v_call: TRBV5-1
d_call: TRBD1
j_call: TRBJ2-1
cdr3_aa: CASSLTGGTSYNEQFF
cdr3_nt: TGCGCCAGCAGCTTAACAGGGGGCACGTCCTACAATGAGCAGTTCTTC

clone_size: NA
cdr3_length: 15
v_call: TRBV20-1
d_call: TRBD2
j_call: TRBJ2-5
cdr3_aa: CSARALGTSSETQYF
cdr3_nt: TGCAGTGCTAGAGCGCTCGGGACTAGTTCAGAGACCCAGTACTTC

clone_size: few
cdr3_length: 15
v_call: TRBV7-9
d_call: TRBD1
j_call: TRBJ2-3
cdr3_aa: CASSLTGDLTDTQYF
cdr3_nt: TGTGCCAGCAGCTTGACAGGGGATCTCACAGATACGCAGTATTTT

clone_size: NA
cdr3_length: 13
v_call: TRBV5-1
d_call: TRBD1
j_call: TRBJ2-1
cdr3_aa: CASSGGQSNEQFF
cdr3_nt: TGCGCCAGCAGCGGGGGACAGTCGAATGAGCAGTTCTTC